Listed below are T cell receptor beta chains from one sample, sequenced in a study of beta chain features in type 1 diabetes. TCRdb's table, derived via immunoSEQ multiplex PCR, lists solely in-frame clones and lacks some. Seen here are approximately 140,000 clones, about a tenth observed once, and the top ten hold about 0.6%. Source material: central memory CD4+ T cells from blood. These receptors originate from a woman in her thirties or forties in good health. The CDR3 runs from the conserved cysteine through the conserved F or W. The order of the fields is D gene, V gene, clone size, J gene, CDR3 protein, CDR3 DNA. The D gene is left open where the match is weak. Expanded clones get a size class; other rows say once, few or many, or leave the size out.

>TRBD1|TRBV28|-|TRBJ2-7
CASSSPQAGGRREQYF
TGTGCCAGCAGTTCCCCTCAGGCAGGGGGCCGTCGAGAGCAGTACTTC
>TRBD2|TRBV29-1|few|TRBJ2-5
CSATGERGDGTQYF
TGCAGCGCTACAGGGGAGCGGGGGGACGGGACCCAGTACTTC
>-|TRBV12-2|-|TRBJ1-2
CASRLDLRGNYGYTF
TGTGCAAGTCGCTTGGACCTCAGGGGCAACTATGGCTACACCTTC
>-|TRBV6-1|few|TRBJ2-5
CASSFQRETQYF
TGTGCCAGCAGTTTTCAACGGGAGACCCAGTACTTC
>-|TRBV27|-|TRBJ2-5
CASSWGRGETQYF
TGTGCCAGCAGTTGGGGAAGAGGGGAGACCCAGTACTTC
>-|TRBV6-7|few|TRBJ2-1
CASSYPRLVSYNEQFF
TGTGCCAGCAGTTACCCGAGGCTAGTTAGCTACAATGAGCAGTTCTTC
>-|TRBV5-4|few|TRBJ1-1
CASSLLVNTEAFF
TGTGCCAGCAGCTTGTTAGTGAACACTGAAGCTTTCTTT
>-|TRBV11-1|few|TRBJ1-6
CASSSLGRGNSPLHF
TGTGCCAGCAGCTCACTAGGCAGGGGTAATTCACCCCTCCACTTT
>TRBD2|TRBV6-4|few|TRBJ2-1
CASSSGWGFNEQFF
TGTGCCAGCTCTAGCGGGTGGGGGTTCAATGAGCAGTTCTTC
>-|TRBV4-3|few|TRBJ2-7
CASSQELSPPYEQYF
TGCGCCAGCAGCCAAGAACTGTCTCCTCCCTACGAGCAGTACTTC
>TRBD2|TRBV2|-|TRBJ2-1
CASSSSGAFWFF
TGTGCCAGCAGTAGTAGCGGGGCATTTTGGTTCTTC
>TRBD1|TRBV5-4|few|TRBJ2-5
CASSPPGQVQETQYF
TGTGCCAGCAGCCCACCGGGACAGGTACAAGAGACCCAGTACTTC
>TRBD2|TRBV27|-|TRBJ2-7
CASSSGLAKYEQYF
TGTGCCAGCAGTAGTGGACTAGCGAAGTACGAGCAGTACTTC
>-|TRBV11-2|-|TRBJ2-1
CASSLALWSEQFF
TGTGCCAGCAGCTTAGCCCTCTGGAGTGAGCAGTTCTTC
>TRBD1|TRBV6-5|-|TRBJ1-2
CASSGSGQSYGYTF
TGTGCCAGCAGCGGATCGGGACAGAGCTATGGCTACACCTTC